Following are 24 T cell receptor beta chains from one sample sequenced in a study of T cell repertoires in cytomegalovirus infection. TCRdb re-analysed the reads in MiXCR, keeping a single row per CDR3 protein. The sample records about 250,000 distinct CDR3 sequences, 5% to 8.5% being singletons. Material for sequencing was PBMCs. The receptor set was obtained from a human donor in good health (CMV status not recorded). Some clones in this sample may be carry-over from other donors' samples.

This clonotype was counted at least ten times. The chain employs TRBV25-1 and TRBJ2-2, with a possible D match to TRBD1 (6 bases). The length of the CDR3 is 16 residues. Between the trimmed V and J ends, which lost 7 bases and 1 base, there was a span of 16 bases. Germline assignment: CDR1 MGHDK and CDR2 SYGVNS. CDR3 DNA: TGTGCCAGCACTAATATCCGGACAGAGAACACCGGGGAGCTGTTTTTT. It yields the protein CASTNIRTENTGELFF.

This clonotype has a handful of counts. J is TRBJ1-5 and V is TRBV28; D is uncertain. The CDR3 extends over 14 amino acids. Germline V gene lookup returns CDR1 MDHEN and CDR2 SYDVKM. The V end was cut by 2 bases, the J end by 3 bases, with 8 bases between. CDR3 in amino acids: CASSLPPNNQPQHF. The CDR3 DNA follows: TGTGCCAGCAGTTTACCCCCGAACAATCAGCCCCAGCATTTT.

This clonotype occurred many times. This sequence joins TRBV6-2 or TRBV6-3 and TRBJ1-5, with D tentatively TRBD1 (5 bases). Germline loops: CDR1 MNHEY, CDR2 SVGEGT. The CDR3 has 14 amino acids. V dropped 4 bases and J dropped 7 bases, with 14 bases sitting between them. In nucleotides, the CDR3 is TGTGCCAGCAGTTCCGCCCAGGGACGACAGCCCCAGCATTTT. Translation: CASSSAQGRQPQHF.

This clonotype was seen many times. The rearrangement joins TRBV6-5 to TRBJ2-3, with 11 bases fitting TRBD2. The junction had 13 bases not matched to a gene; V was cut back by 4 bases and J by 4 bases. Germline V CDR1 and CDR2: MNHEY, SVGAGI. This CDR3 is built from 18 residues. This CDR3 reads CASSSFGLAGGWADTQYF. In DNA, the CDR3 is TGTGCCAGCAGTTCCTTCGGACTAGCGGGTGGGTGGGCAGATACGCAGTATTTT.

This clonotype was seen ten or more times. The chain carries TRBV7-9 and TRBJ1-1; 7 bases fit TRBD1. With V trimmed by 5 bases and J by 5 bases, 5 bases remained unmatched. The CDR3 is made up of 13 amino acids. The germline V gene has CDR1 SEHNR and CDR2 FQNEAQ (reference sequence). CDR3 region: CASSIQTGTEAFF. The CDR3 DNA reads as TGTGCCAGCAGCATCCAGACAGGGACTGAAGCTTTCTTT.

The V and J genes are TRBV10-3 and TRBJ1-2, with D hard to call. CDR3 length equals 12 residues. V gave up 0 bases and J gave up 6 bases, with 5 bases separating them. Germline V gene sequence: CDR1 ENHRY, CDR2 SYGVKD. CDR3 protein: CAISESADGYTF. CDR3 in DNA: TGTGCCATCAGTGAGTCGGCGGATGGCTACACCTTC.

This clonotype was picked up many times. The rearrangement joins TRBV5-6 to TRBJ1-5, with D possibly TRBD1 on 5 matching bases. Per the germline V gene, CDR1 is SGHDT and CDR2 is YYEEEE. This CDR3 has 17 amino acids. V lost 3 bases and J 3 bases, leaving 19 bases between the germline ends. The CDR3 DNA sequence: TGTGCCAGCAGCTCCGCGGGTGGACAAGGGGCCAATCAGCCCCAGCATTTT. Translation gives CASSSAGGQGANQPQHF. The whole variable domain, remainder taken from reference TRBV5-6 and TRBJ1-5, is DAGVTQSPTHLIKTRGQQVTLRCSPKSGHDTVSWYQQALGQGPQFIFQYYEEEERQRGNFPDRFSGHQFPNYSSELNVNALLLGDSALYLCASSSAGGQGANQPQHFGDGTRLSIL.

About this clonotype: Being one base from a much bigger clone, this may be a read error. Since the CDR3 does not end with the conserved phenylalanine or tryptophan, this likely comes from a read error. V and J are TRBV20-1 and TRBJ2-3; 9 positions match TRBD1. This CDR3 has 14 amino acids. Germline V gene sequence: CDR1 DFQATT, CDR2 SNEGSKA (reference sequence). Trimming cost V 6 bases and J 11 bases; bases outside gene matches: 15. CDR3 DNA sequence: TGCAGTGCCAGGGACAGGGTCACAGGGAGTTGGCAGTATCTT. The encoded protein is CSARDRVTGSWQYL.

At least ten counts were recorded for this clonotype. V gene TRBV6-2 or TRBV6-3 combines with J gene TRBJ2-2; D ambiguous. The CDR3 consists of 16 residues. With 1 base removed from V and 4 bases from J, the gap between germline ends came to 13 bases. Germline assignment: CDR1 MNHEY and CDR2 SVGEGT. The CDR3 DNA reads TGTGCCAGCAGTTACTTAAATTGGGGAAGCACCGGGGAGCTGTTTTTT. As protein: CASSYLNWGSTGELFF.

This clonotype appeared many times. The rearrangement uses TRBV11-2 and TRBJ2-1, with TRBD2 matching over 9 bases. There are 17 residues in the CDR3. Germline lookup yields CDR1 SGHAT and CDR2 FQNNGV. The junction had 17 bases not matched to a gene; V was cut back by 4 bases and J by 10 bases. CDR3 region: CASSWGLAEHPATEQFF. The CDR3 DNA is TGTGCCAGCAGCTGGGGACTAGCAGAACACCCCGCAACCGAGCAGTTCTTC.

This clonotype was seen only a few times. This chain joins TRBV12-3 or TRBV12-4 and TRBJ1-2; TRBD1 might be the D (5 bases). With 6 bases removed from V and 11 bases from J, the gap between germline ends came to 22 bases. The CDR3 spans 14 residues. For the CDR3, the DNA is TGTGCCAGCAGCTTGCCCGGACATTCTTCCTTATACACCTTC. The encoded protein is CASSLPGHSSLYTF.

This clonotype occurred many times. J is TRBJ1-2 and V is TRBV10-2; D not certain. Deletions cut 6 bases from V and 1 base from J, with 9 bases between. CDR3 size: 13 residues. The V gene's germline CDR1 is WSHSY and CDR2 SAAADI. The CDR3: CASRSGGNYGYTF. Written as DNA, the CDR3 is TGCGCCAGCAGGAGCGGCGGTAACTATGGCTACACCTTC.

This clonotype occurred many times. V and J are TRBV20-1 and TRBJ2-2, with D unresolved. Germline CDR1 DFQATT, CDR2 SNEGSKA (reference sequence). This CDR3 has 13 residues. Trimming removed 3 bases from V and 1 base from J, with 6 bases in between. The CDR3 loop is CSASQENTGELFF. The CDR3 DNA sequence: TGCAGTGCTAGTCAGGAGAACACCGGGGAGCTGTTTTTT.

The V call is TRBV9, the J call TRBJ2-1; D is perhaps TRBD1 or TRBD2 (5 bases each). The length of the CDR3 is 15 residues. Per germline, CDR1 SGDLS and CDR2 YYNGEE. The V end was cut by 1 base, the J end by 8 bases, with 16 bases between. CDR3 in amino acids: CASSVYYGARDEQFF. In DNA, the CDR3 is TGTGCCAGCAGCGTATATTACGGGGCACGCGATGAGCAGTTCTTC. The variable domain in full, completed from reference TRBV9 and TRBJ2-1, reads DSGVTQTPKHLITATGQRVTLRCSPRSGDLSVYWYQQSLDQGLQFLIQYYNGEERAKGNILERFSAQQFPDLHSELNLSSLELGDSALYFCASSVYYGARDEQFFGPGTRLTVL.

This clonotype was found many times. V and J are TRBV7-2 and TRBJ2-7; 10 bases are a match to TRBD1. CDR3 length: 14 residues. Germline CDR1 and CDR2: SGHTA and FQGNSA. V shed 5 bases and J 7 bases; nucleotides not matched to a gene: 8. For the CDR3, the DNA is TGTGCCAGCAGCCCACCGGGACAGGGGTTTGAGCAGTACTTC. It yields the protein CASSPPGQGFEQYF.

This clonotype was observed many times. CDR3: CASSRPGELSNQPQHF. CDR3 in DNA: TGTGCCAGCAGCCGTCCAGGGGAGTTGAGCAATCAGCCCCAGCATTTT. The gene calls are TRBV28 and TRBJ1-5, with D perhaps TRBD1 (6 bases). Trimming removed 6 bases from V and 1 base from J, with 16 bases in between. CDR1 and CDR2 (germline): MDHEN, SYDVKM. The CDR3 sequence is 16 residues long.

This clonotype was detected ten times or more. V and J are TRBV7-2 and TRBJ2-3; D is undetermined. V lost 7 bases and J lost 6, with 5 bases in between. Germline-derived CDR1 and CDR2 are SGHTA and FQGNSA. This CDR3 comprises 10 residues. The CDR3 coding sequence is TGTGCCAGCATGGAGGATACGCAGTATTTT. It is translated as CASMEDTQYF.

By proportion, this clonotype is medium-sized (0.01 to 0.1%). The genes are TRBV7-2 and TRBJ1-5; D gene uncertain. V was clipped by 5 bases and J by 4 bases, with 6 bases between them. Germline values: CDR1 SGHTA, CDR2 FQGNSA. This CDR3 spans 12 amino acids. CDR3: CASSQPNQPQHF. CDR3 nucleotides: TGTGCCAGCAGCCAACCGAATCAGCCCCAGCATTTT.

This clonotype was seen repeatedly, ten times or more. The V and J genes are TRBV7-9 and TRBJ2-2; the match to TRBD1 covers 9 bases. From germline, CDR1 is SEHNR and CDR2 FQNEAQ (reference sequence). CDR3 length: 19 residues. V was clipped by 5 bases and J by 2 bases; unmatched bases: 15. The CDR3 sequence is CASSDGDRDFLGNTGELFF. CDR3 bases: TGTGCCAGCAGCGACGGGGACAGGGACTTTTTGGGAAACACCGGGGAGCTGTTTTTT.

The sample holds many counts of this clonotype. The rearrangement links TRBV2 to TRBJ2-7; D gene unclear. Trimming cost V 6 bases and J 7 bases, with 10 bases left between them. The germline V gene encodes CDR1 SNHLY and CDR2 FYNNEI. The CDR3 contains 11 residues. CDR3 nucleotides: TGTGCCAGCAGCGTTACTCGGGAGCAGTACTTC. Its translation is CASSVTREQYF.

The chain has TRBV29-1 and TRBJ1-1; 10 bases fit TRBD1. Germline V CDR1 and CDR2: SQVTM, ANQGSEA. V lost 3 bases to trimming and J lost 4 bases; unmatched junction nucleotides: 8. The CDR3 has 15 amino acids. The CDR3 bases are TGCAGCGTTGATAGACAGGGGGCGCGTATCACTGAAGCTTTCTTT. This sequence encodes CSVDRQGARITEAFF.

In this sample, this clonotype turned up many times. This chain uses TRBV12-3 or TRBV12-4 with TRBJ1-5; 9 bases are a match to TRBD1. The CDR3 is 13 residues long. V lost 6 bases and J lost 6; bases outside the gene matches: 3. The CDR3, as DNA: TGTGCCAGCAGAGGGGACAGGGTTCAGCCCCAGCATTTT. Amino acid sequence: CASRGDRVQPQHF.

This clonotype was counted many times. The CDR3 is CASSYRSAGETQYF. The CDR3 DNA reads TGTGCCAGCAGTTACAGGTCAGCGGGGGAGACCCAGTACTTC. The chain recombines TRBV6-2 or TRBV6-3 with TRBJ2-5; TRBD2 agrees at 7 bases. CDR1 and CDR2 from the germline V gene are MNHEY and SVGEGT. This CDR3 is 14 amino acids long. The trim removed 2 bases at V and 5 bases at J, leaving 5 bases unmatched.

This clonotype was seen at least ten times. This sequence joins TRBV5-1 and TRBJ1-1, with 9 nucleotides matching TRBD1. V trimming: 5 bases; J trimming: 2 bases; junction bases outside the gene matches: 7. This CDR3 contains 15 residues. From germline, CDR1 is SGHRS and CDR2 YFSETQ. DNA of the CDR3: TGCGCCAGCAGAGGACAGGGGATCGTAAACACTGAAGCTTTCTTT. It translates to CASRGQGIVNTEAFF.